This T cell receptor (beta chain) was identified in a study of early T cells in non-severe SARS-CoV-2 infection. TCRdb passed the 5' RACE reads through MiXCR, listing each CDR3 protein once. The sample includes 45,000 to 75,000 distinct CDR3 sequences, 10% to 15% seen only once; the top ten take approximately 4.8%. The CDR3 has 15 residues. V dropped 4 bases and J dropped 6; count of bases not matched to a gene: 8. Germline V gene lookup returns CDR1 SEHNR and CDR2 FQNEAQ (reference sequence). The V and J genes are TRBV7-9 and TRBJ1-2; TRBD1 matches at 10 bases. The TCR sequence derives from an adult who was a healthcare worker with PCR-confirmed SARS-CoV-2 infection or an uninfected control (not recorded which). Sequenced input: whole blood. This chain's CDR3 is CASSSRQGATDGYTF. In nucleotides, the CDR3 is TGTGCCAGCAGCTCCCGACAGGGGGCTACGGATGGCTACACCTTC.